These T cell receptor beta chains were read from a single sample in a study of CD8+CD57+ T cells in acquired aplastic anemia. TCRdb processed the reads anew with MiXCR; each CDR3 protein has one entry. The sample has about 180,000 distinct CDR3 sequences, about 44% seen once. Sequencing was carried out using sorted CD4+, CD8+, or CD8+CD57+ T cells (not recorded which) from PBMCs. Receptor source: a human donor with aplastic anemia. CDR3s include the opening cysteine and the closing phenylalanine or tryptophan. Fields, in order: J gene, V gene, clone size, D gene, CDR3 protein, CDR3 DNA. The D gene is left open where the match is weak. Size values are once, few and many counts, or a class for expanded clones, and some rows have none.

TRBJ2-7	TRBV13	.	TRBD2	CASSAAGVIYEQYF	TGTGCCAGCAGCGCTGCGGGAGTGATCTACGAGCAGTACTTC
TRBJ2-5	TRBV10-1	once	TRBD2	CASRPTSGGQETQYF	TGCGCCAGCAGGCCGACTAGCGGAGGCCAAGAGACCCAGTACTTC
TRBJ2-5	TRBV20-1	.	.	CSVPRGSGGGETQYF	TGCAGTGTACCCAGGGGTAGCGGAGGGGGGGAGACCCAGTACTTC
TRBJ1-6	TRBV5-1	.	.	CASRQTQGTPLHF	TGCGCCAGCAGACAAACGCAAGGAACACCCCTCCACTTT
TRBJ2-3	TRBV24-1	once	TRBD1	CATSETGTGRNTQYF	TGTGCCACCAGTGAGACCGGGACAGGGCGAAATACGCAGTATTTT
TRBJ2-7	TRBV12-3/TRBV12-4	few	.	CASSPDSHEQYF	TGTGCCAGCAGCCCGGACAGCCACGAGCAGTACTTC
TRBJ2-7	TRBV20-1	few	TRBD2	CSPLTGAGGPREQYF	TGCAGTCCACTAACCGGGGCGGGAGGGCCGCGCGAGCAGTACTTC
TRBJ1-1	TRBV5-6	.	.	CASSFGFHANTEAFF	TGTGCCAGCAGCTTTGGGTTCCACGCGAACACTGAAGCTTTCTTT
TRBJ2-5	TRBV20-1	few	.	CSVQVQETQYF	TGCAGTGTCCAGGTACAAGAGACCCAGTACTTC
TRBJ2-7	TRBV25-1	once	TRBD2	CASSGLTSGTYEQYF	TGTGCCAGCAGTGGATTGACTAGCGGGACATACGAGCAGTACTTC
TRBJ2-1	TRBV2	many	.	CASKPGHVHNEQFF	TGTGCCAGCAAGCCGGGACACGTCCACAATGAGCAGTTCTTC
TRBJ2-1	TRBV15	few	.	CATSRDRILTGEQFF	TGTGCCACCAGCAGAGATAGGATACTGACGGGTGAGCAGTTCTTC
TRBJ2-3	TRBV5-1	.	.	CASSLSQGNVADTQYF	TGCGCCAGCAGCTTGTCGCAGGGGAACGTCGCAGATACGCAGTATTTT
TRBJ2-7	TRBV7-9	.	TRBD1	CASSLEGQGPYEQYF	TGTGCCAGCAGCTTAGAGGGACAGGGCCCCTACGAGCAGTACTTC
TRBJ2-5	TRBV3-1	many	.	CASSSKLGMETQYF	TGTGCCAGCAGCTCCAAGTTAGGGATGGAGACCCAGTACTTC
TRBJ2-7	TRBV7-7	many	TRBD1	CASSVGQGYHEQYF	TGTGCCAGCAGCGTGGGACAGGGCTACCACGAGCAGTACTTC
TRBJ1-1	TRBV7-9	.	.	CASSREGYTEAFF	TGTGCCAGCAGCCGAGAAGGGTACACTGAAGCTTTCTTT
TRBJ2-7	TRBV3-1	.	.	CASSPLSSYEQYF	TGTGCCAGCAGCCCGTTAAGCTCCTACGAGCAGTACTTC
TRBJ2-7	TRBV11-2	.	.	CASSFIQAGEQYF	TGTGCCAGCAGCTTCATCCAGGCGGGCGAGCAGTACTTC
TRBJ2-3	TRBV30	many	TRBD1	CAQGASADTQYF	TGTGCCCAGGGGGCGAGTGCAGATACGCAGTATTTT
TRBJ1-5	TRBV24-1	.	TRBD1	CATSDRDSSDQPQHF	TGTGCCACCAGTGATCGGGACAGTTCCGATCAGCCCCAGCATTTT
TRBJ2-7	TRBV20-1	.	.	CSVSGFSWDEQYF	TGCAGTGTGAGCGGGTTCTCCTGGGACGAGCAGTACTTC
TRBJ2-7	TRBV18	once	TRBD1	CASSPGQVSPYEQYF	TGTGCCAGCTCACCGGGACAGGTGTCCCCTTACGAGCAGTACTTC
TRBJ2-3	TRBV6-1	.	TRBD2	CASLKAGGWSDTQYF	TGTGCCAGCCTTAAAGCGGGGGGGTGGTCAGATACGCAGTATTTT
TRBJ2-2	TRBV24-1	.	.	CATSPQGRDTGELFF	TGTGCCACCAGCCCCCAGGGAAGGGACACCGGGGAGCTGTTTTTT
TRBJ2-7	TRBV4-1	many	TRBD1	CASSQEGQGPYEQYF	TGCGCCAGCAGCCAAGAGGGACAGGGGCCCTACGAGCAGTACTTC
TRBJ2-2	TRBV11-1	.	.	CASRIRGDSTTGELFF	TGTGCCAGCAGGATCAGGGGGGACTCGACCACCGGGGAGCTGTTTTTT
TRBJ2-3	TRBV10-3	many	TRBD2	CATTSGGDRDTQYF	TGTGCCACCACTAGCGGGGGGGACCGAGATACGCAGTATTTT
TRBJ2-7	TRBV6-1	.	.	CASTERGMERSYEQYF	TGTGCCAGCACGGAAAGAGGTATGGAGCGCTCCTACGAGCAGTACTTC
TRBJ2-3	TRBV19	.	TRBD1	CASSITWDSFTDTQYF	TGTGCCAGTAGTATAACCTGGGACAGTTTCACAGATACGCAGTATTTT
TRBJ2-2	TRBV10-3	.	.	CAISEGSTGELFF	TGTGCCATCAGTGAGGGGAGCACCGGGGAGCTGTTTTTT
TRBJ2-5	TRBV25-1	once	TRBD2	CASSLGVGLDQETQYF	TGTGCCAGCAGCTTAGGAGTTGGACTAGATCAAGAGACCCAGTACTTC
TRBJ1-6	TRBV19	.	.	CAGRQGQENSPLHF	TGTGCCGGAAGGCAGGGGCAGGAAAATTCACCCCTCCACTTT
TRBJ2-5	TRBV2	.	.	CASSPGRGQETQYF	TGTGCCAGCTCCCCTGGCAGGGGTCAAGAGACCCAGTACTTC
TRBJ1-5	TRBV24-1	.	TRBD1	CATSDGDRGGNQPQHF	TGTGCCACCAGTGATGGAGACAGGGGAGGGAATCAGCCCCAGCATTTT
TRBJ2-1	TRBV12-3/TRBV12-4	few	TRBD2	CASSLGLDSSRHNEQFF	TGTGCCAGCAGTCTGGGACTAGATTCTTCGCGGCACAATGAGCAGTTCTTC
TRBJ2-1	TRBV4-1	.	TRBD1	CASSQTPTGGFYNEQFF	TGCGCCAGCAGCCAAACGCCGACAGGGGGATTCTACAATGAGCAGTTCTTC
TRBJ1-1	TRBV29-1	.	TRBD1	CSAETGGRAFF	TGCAGCGCAGAAACAGGGGGGCGAGCTTTCTTT
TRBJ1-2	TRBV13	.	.	CASSLRVRVDYGYTF	TGTGCCAGCAGCCTCCGTGTACGCGTCGACTATGGCTACACCTTC
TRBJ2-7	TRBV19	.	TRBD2	CASSMTSAYSYEQYF	TGTGCCAGTAGTATGACTAGCGCATACTCCTACGAGCAGTACTTC
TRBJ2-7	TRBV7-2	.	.	CASSFKGREQYF	TGTGCCAGCAGCTTTAAGGGGCGCGAGCAGTACTTC
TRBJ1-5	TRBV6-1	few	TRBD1	CASRQGGAYNQPQHF	TGTGCCAGCAGACAGGGGGGCGCGTACAATCAGCCCCAGCATTTT
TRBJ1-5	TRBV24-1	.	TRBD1	CATSDKHRGSNQPQHF	TGTGCCACCAGTGATAAACACAGGGGTAGCAATCAGCCCCAGCATTTT
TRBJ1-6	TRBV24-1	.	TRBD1	CATKIDRVHF	TGTGCCACCAAGATTGACAGGGTCCACTTT
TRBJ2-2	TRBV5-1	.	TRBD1	CASSLGQVSTGELFF	TGCGCCAGCAGCTTAGGACAGGTTTCTACCGGGGAGCTGTTTTTT
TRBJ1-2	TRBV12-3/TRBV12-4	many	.	CASSFSDGYTF	TGTGCCAGCAGTTTTTCAGATGGCTACACCTTC
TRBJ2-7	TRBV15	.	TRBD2	CATSRLAGPYEQYF	TGTGCCACCAGCAGACTAGCGGGGCCCTACGAGCAGTACTTC
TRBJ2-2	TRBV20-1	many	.	CSARDLLKNTGELFF	TGCAGTGCTAGAGATCTACTGAAAAACACCGGGGAGCTGTTTTTT
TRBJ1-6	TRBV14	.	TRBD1	CASSQAFGTEVSPLHF	TGTGCCAGCAGCCAAGCGTTCGGGACAGAAGTCTCACCCCTCCACTTT
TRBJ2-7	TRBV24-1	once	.	CATSDSGGRYEQYF	TGTGCCACCAGTGATTCCGGGGGGCGATACGAGCAGTACTTC
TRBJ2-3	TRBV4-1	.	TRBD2	CASSLRLADTDTQYF	TGCGCCAGCAGCCTCCGACTAGCGGACACAGATACGCAGTATTTT
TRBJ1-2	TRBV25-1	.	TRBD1	CASSEYAGTGRGYTF	TGTGCCAGCAGTGAATATGCCGGGACAGGGCGCGGCTACACCTTC
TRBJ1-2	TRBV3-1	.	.	CASRVGGKGGYTF	TGTGCCAGCAGGGTCGGGGGCAAGGGTGGCTACACCTTC